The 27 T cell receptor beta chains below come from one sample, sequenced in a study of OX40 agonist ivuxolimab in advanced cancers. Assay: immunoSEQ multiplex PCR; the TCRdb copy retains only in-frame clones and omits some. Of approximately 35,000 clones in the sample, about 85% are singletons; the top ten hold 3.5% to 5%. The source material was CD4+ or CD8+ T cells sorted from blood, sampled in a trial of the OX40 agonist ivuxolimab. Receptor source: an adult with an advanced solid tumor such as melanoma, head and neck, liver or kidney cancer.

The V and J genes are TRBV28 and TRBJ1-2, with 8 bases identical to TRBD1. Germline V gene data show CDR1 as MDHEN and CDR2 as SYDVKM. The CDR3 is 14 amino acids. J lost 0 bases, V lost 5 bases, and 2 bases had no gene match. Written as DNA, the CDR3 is TGTGCCAGCAGTGAGGGACAGGCTAACTATGGCTACACCTTC. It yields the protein CASSEGQANYGYTF.

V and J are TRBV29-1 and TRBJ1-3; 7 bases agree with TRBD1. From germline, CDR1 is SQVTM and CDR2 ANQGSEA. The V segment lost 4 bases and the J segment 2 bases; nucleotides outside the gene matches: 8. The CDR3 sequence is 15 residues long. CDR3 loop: CSVGRTGQAGNTIYF. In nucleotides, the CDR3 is TGCAGCGTTGGTCGGACCGGACAGGCTGGAAACACCATATATTTT.

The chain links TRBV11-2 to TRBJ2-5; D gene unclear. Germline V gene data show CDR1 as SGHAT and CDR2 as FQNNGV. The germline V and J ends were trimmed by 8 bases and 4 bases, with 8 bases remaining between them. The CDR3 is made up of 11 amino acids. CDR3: CASGVLETQYF. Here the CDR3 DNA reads TGTGCCAGCGGTGTATTAGAGACCCAGTACTTC.

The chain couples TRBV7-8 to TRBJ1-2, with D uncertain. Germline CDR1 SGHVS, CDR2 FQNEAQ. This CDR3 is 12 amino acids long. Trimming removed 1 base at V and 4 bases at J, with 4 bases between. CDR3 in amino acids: CASSLGGYGYTF. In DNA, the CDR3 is TGTGCCAGCAGCTTAGGGGGCTATGGCTACACCTTC.

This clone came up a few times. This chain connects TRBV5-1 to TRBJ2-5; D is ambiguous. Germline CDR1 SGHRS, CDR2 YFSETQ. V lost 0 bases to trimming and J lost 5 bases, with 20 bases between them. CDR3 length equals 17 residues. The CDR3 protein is CASSLATDAHFSETQYF. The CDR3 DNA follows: TGCGCCAGCAGCTTGGCCACGGACGCCCATTTTTCGGAGACCCAGTACTTC.

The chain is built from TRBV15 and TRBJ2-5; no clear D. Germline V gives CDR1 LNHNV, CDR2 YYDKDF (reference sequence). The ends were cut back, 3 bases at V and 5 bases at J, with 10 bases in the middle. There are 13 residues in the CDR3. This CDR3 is CATSSSRWETQYF. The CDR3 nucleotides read TGTGCCACCAGCAGCTCGAGGTGGGAGACCCAGTACTTC.

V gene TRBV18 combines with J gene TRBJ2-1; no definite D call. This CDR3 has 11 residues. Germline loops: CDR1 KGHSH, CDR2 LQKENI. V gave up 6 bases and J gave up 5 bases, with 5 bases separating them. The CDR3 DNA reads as TGTGCCAGCTCCCCCAACAATGAGCAGTTCTTC. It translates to CASSPNNEQFF.

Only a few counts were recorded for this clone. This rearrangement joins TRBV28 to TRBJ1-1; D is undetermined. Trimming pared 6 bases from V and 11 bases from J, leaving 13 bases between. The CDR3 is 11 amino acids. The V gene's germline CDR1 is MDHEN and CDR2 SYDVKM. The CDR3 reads CASRLPSVAFF. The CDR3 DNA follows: TGTGCCAGCAGGCTCCCGAGTGTGGCTTTCTTT.

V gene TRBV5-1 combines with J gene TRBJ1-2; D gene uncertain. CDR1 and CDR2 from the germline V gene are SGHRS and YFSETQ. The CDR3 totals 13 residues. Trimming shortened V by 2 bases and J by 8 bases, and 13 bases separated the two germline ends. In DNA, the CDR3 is TGCGCCAGCAGCTTACAAGGGTTACGGGGCTACACCTTC. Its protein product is CASSLQGLRGYTF.

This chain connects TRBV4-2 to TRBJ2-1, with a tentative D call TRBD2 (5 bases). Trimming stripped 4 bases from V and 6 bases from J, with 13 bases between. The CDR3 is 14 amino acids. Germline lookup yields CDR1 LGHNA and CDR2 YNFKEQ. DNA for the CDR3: TGTGCCAGCAGCCTAGCGCCAGAGGGCAATGAGCAGTTCTTC. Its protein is CASSLAPEGNEQFF.

The CDR3 bases are TGTGCCAGCAGCCAAGATGAGGGGAGAAGCGGGGGGGCCTTCATAGGCGAGCAGTACTTC. It yields the protein CASSQDEGRSGGAFIGEQYF. The chain joins TRBV4-2 to TRBJ2-7; 10 bases align to TRBD2. The CDR3 sequence is 20 residues long. Germline trimming cut 0 bases from V and 6 bases from J; bases unmatched to any gene: 20. Germline V CDR1 and CDR2: LGHNA, YNFKEQ.

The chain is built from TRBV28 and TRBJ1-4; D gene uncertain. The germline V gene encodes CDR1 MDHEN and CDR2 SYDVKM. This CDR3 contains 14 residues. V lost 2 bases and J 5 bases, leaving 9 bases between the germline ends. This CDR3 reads CASSLRRRNEKLFF. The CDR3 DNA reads TGTGCCAGCAGTTTAAGGCGCAGGAATGAAAAACTGTTTTTT.

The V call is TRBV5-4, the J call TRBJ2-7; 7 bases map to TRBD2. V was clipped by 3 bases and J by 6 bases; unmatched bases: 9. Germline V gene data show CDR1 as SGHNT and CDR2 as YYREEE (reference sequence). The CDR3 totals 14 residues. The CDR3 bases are TGTGCCAGCAGCTGGGGAGGGGTGGCACTCGAGCAGTACTTC. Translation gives CASSWGGVALEQYF.

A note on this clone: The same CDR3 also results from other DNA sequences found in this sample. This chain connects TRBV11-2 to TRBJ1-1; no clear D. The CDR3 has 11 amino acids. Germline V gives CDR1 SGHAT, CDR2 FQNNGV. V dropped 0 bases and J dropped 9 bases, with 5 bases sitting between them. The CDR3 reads CASSLDLKAFF. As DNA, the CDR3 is TGTGCCAGCAGCTTAGATCTAAAAGCTTTCTTT.

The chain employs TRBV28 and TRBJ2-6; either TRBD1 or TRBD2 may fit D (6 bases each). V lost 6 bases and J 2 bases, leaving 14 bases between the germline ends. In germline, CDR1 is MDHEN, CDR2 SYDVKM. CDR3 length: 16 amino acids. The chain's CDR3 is CASRLTGATGANVLTF. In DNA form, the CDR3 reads TGTGCCAGCAGGCTAACGGGGGCGACTGGGGCCAACGTCCTGACTTTC.

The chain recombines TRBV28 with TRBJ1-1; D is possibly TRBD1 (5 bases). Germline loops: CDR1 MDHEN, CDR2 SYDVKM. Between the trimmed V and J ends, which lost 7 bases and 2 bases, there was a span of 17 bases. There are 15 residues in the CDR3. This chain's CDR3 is CASNNPRGINTEAFF. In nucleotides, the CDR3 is TGTGCCAGCAACAATCCTCGGGGGATTAACACTGAAGCTTTCTTT.

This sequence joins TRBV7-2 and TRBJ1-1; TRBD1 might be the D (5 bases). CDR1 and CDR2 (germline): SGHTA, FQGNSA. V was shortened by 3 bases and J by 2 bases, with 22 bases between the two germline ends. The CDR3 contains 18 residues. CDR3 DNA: TGTGCCAGCAGCTTTAACCTCGCTGGGGCGTCTGGAAACACTGAAGCTTTCTTT. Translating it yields CASSFNLAGASGNTEAFF.

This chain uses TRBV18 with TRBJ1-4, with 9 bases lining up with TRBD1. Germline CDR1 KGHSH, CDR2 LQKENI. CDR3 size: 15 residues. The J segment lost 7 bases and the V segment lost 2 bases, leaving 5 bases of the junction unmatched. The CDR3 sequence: CASSPGTGGGEKLFF. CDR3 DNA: TGTGCCAGCTCACCAGGAACAGGGGGCGGTGAAAAACTGTTTTTT.

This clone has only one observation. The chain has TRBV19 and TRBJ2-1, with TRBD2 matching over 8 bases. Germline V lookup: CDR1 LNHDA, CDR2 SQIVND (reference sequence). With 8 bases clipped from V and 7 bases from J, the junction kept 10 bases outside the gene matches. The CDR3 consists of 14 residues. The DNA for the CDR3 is TGTGCCAGTTCCCTAAAGCGGGAGTGGAATGAGCAGTTCTTC. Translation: CASSLKREWNEQFF.

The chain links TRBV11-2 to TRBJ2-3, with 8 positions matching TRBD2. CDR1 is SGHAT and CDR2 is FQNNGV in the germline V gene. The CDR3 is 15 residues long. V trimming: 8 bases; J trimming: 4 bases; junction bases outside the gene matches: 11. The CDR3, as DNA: TGTGCCAGCTCCAGACTCCAGCGGGGGTCAGATACGCAGTATTTT. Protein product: CASSRLQRGSDTQYF.

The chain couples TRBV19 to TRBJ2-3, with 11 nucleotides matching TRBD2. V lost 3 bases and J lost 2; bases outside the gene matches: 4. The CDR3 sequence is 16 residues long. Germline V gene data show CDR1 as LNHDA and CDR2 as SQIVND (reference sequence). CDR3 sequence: CASSMRLAGSTDTQYF. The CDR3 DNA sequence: TGTGCCAGTAGTATGCGACTAGCGGGGTCCACAGATACGCAGTATTTT.

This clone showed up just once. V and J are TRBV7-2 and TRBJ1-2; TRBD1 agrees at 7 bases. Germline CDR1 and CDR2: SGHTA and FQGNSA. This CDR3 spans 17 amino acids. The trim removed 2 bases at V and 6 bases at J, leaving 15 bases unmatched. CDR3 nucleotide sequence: TGTGCCAGCAGCTTAAGCCCTTCAAGGGGGCAGATCGATGGCTACACCTTC. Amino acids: CASSLSPSRGQIDGYTF.

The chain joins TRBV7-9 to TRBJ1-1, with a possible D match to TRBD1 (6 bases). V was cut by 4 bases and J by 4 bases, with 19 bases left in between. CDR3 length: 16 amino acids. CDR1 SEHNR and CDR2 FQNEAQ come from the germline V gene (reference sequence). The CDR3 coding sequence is TGTGCCAGCAGCTCCTTTAGCGGCAGGGGCCGCACTGAAGCTTTCTTT. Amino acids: CASSSFSGRGRTEAFF.

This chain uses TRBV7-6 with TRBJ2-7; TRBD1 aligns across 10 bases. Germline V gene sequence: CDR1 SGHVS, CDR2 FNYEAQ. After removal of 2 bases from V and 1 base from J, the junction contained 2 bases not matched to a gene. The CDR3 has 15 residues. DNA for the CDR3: TGTGCCAGCAGCTTACAGGGACAGGGGTCCTACGAGCAGTACTTC. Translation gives CASSLQGQGSYEQYF.

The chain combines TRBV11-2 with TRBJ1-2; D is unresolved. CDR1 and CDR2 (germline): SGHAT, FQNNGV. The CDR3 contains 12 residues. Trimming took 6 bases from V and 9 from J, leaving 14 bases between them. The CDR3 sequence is CASSLRHSSYTF. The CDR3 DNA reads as TGTGCCAGCAGTCTACGACACTCGAGCTACACCTTC.

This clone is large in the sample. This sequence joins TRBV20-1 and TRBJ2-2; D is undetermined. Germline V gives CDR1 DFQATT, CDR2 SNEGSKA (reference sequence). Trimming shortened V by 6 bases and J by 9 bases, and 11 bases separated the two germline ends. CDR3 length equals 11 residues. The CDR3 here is CSAASFRELFF. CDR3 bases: TGCAGTGCAGCCAGTTTCCGGGAGCTGTTTTTT.

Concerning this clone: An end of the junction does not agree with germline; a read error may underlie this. The CDR3 coding sequence is TGTGCTAGCAGCTCCTCGACAGTCACCGGGGAGCTGTTTTTT. The encoded protein is CASSSSTVTGELFF. The chain joins TRBV7-7 to TRBJ2-2; a possible D gene is TRBD1 (5 bases). CDR1 is SSHAT, CDR2 FNYEAQ, per germline (reference sequence). This CDR3 contains 14 residues.